This record covers a single TCR beta chain. Its antigen remains unknown. What was sequenced were expressed TCRB transcripts, since all of the isolated RNA had been reverse transcribed. Profiling relied on immunoSEQ multiplex PCR, and the TCRdb table lists in-frame clones only, not all of them. In the table there are about 370,000 clones, over 12% of which are singletons. The sample comes from a study of beta chain features in type 1 diabetes. Study-level points and caveats: Fewer junction insertions and more nucleotide deletions appeared in type 1 diabetes patients. Any role of HLA type in TCRB rearrangement remained unresolved here.

Sequencing used naive CD4+ T cells from blood. The sequence was collected from a woman between 18 and 29 years old in good health.

CDR3 in amino acids: CASSEVDRANTEAFF. CDR3 nucleotide sequence: TGTGCCAGCAGTGAAGTGGACAGAGCTAACACTGAAGCTTTCTTT. The gene calls are TRBV25-1 and TRBJ1-1; possibly TRBD1 for D (6 bases). Germline assignment: CDR1 MGHDK and CDR2 SYGVNS. The CDR3 extends over 15 amino acids. Trimming cost V 2 bases and J 2 bases, with 12 bases left between them.